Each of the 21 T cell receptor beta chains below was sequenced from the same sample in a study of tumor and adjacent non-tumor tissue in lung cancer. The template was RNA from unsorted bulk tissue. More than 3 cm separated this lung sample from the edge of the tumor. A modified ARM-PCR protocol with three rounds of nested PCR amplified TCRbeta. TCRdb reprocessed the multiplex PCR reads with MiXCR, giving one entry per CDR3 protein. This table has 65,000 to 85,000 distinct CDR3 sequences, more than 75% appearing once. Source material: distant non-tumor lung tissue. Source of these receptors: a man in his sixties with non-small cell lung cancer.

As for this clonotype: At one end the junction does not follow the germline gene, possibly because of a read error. The CDR3 region has the DNA TGTGCCAGCAGCCGGTGGGAAGAGCGAGCAGATACACAGTATTTT. Its protein is CASSRWEERADTQYF. This rearrangement joins TRBV5-5 to TRBJ2-3; D gene ambiguous. Per germline, CDR1 SGHKS and CDR2 YYEKEE (reference sequence). This CDR3 has 15 amino acids. Together with reference TRBV5-5 and TRBJ2-3, the CDR3 gives the full variable domain: DAGVTQSPTHLIKTRGQQVTLRCSPISGHKSVSWYQQVLGQGPQFIFQYYEKEERGRGNFPDRFSARQFPNYSSELNVNALLLGDSALYLCASSRWEERADTQYFGPGTRLTVL.

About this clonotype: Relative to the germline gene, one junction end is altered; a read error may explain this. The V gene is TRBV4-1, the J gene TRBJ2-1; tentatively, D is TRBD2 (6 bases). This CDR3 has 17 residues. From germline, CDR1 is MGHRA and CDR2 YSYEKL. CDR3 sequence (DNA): TGCGCCACCAGCCAAGATTTTCGCGGGGACTCCTACAATGAACAGTTCTTC. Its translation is CATSQDFRGDSYNEQFF.

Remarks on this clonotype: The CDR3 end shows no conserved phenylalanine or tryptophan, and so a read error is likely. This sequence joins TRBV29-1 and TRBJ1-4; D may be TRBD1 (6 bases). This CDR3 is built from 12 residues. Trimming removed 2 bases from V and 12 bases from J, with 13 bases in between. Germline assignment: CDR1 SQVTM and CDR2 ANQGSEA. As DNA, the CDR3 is TGCAGCGTTGAAATCGGGGGCGGCGAACTGTTTCTT. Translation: CSVEIGGGELFL.

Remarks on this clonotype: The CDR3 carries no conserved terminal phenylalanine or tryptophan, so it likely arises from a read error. CDR3 in amino acids: CASSLWDNSYNSPLHC. CDR3 sequence (DNA): TGTGCCAGCAGCTTGTGGGACAACTCCTATAATTCACCCCTCCACTGT. This rearrangement joins TRBV5-6 to TRBJ1-6, with TRBD1 as a possible D gene (6 bases). The germline V gene has CDR1 SGHDT and CDR2 YYEEEE. Between the trimmed V and J ends, which lost 1 base and 0 bases, there was a span of 8 bases. CDR3 length equals 16 residues.

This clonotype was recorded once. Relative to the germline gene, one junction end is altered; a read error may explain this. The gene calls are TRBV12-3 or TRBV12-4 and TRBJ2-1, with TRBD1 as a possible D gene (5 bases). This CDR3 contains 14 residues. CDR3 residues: CACSSTDPFNEQFF. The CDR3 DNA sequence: TGTGCCTGCAGTTCGACAGATCCGTTTAATGAGCAGTTCTTC.

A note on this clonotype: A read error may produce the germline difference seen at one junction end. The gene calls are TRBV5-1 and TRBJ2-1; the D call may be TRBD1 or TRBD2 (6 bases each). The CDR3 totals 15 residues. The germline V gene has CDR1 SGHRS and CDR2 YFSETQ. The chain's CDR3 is CAISFRGSGDNEQSF. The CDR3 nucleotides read TGCGCCATCAGCTTTAGGGGGTCGGGAGACAATGAGCAGTCCTTC.

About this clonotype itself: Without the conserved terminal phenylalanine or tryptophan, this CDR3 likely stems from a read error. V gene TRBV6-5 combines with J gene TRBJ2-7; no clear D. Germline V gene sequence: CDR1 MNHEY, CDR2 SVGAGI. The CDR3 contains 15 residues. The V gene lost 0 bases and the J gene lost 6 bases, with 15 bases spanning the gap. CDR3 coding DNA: TGTGCCAGCAGTTACTCGAAGCAGGAGACGGCCGAGCAGTACCTC. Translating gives CASSYSKQETAEQYL.

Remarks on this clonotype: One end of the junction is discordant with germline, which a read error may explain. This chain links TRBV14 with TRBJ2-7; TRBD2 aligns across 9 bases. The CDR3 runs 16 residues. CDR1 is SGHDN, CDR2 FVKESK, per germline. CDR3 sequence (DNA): TGTGTCAGCAGCCAAGAGCCACTAGCGGGCTGCTACGAGCAGTACTTC. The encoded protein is CVSSQEPLAGCYEQYF.

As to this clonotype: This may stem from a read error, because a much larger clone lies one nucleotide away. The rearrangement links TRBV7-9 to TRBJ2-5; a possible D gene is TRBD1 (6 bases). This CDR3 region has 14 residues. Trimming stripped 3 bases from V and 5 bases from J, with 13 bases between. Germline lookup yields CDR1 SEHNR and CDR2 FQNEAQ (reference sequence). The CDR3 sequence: CASSFGQPHETQYF. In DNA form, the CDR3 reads TGTGCCAGCAGCTTCGGACAGCCTCATGAGACCCAGTACTTC. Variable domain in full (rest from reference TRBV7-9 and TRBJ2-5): DTGVSQNPRHKITKRGQNVTFRCDPISEHNRLYWYRQTLGQGPEFLTYFQNEAQLEKSRLLSDRFSAERPKGSFSTLEIQRTEQGDSAMYLCASSFGQPHETQYFGPGTRLLVL.

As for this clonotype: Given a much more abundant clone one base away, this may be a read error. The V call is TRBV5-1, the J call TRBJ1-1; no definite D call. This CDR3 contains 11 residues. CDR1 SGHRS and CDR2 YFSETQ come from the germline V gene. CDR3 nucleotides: TGCCCCAGCAATCGGGGCACTGAAGCTTTCTTT. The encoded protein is CPSNRGTEAFF.

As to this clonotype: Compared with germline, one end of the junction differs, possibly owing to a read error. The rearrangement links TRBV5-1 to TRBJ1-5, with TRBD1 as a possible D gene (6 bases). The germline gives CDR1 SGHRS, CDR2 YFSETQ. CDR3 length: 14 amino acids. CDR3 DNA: TGCGCCAGCAGCTTCGGGGGCCTGAATCAGTCCCAGCATTTT. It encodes CASSFGGLNQSQHF. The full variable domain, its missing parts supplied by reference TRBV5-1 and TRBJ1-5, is KAGVTQTPRYLIKTRGQQVTLSCSPISGHRSVSWYQQTPGQGLQFLFEYFSETQRNKGNFPGRFSGRQFSNSRSEMNVSTLELGDSALYLCASSFGGLNQSQHFGDGTRLSIL.

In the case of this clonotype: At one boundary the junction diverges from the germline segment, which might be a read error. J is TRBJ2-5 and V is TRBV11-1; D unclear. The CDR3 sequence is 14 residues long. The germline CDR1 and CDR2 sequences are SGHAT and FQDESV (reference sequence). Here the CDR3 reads CASSKDTYQDIQYF. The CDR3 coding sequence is TGTGCTAGCAGCAAAGACACGTACCAAGATATCCAGTACTTC.

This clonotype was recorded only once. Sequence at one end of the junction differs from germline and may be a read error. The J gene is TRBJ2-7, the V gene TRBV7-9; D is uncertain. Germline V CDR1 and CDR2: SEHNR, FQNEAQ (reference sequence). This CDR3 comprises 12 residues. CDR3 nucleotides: TGTGCCAGCAACTTAGACATCTACAAGCAGTACTTC. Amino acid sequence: CASNLDIYKQYF.

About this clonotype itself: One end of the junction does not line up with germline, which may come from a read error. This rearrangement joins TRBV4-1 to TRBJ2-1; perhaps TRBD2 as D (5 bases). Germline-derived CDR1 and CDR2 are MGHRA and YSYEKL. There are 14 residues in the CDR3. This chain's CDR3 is CASSQELDYNEQFF. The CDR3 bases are TGCGCCAGCAGCCAAGAACTCGACTACAATGAACAGTTCTTC.

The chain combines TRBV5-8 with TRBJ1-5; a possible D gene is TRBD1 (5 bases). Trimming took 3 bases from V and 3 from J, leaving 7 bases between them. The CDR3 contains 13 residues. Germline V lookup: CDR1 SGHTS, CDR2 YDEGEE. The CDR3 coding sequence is TGTGCCAGCAGCTGGGGGAACAATCAGCCCCAGCATTTT. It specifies CASSWGNNQPQHF.

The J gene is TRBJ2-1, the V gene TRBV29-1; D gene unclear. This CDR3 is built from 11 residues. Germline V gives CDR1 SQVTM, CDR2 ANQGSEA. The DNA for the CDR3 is TGCAGTGTGGAGACTTACCATGAGCAGTTCTTC. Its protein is CSVETYHEQFF.

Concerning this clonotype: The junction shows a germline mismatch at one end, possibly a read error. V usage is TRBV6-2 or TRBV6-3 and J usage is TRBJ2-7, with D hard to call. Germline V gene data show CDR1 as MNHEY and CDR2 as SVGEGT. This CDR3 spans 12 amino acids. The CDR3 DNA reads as TGTGCCAACAGTTACTCGGCCGACGAGCAGTACTTC. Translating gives CANSYSADEQYF.

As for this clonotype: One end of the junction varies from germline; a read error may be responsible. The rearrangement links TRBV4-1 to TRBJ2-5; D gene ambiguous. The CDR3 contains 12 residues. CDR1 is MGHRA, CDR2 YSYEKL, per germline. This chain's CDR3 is CASSQRKEAQYF. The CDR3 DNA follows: TGCGCCAGCAGCCAACGGAAAGAGGCCCAGTACTTC.

CDR3 loop: CASSQETSGLVDEQFF. The CDR3 DNA is TGCGCCAGCAGCCAGGAGACTAGCGGATTGGTCGATGAGCAGTTCTTC. The chain carries TRBV4-1 and TRBJ2-1, with TRBD2 matching over 9 bases. The CDR3 loop spans 16 amino acids. Germline CDR1 reads MGHRA; CDR2 reads YSYEKL. The V gene end was trimmed by 3 bases and the J gene end by 8 bases; junction bases not matched to a gene: 11.

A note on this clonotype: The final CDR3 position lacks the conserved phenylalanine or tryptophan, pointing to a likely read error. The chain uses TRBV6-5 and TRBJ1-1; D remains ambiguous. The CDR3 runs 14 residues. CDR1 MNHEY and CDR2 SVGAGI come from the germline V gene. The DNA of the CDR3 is TGTGCCAACAGTTCCTTACAGTCCCCGCTGTTGGCTTTCTCT. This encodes CANSSLQSPLLAFS.

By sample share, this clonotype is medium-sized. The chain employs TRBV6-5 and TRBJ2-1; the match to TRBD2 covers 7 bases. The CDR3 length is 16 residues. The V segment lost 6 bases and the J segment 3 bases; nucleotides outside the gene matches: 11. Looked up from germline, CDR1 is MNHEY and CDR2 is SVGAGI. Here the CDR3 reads CASSTKRGEHYNEQFF. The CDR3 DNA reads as TGTGCCAGCAGCACCAAACGGGGGGAACACTACAATGAGCAGTTCTTC.